The clone carrying this TCR beta chain has at least ten counts. Its antigen is still unknown. The data were obtained in a study of T-cell reconstitution after alpha-beta-depleted transplantation in children. TCRbeta library construction was performed incorporating unique molecular identifiers. TCRdb re-analysed the PCR reads in MiXCR, keeping a single row per CDR3 protein. This repertoire shows about 290,000 distinct CDR3 sequences, 6.5% to 9% found once; its top ten account for 8.5% to 9.5%. Study-wide findings and caveats: It was newly produced T cells that mostly accounted for T-cell counts and diversity one year after transplant. There were some patients whose high TCRbeta diversity at day 60 came from surviving recipient T cells and thymic progenitors. The study reportedly traced alpha-beta T cells about two months after transplant to several hundred expanded graft clones.

Germline lookup yields CDR1 DFQATT and CDR2 SNEGSKA (reference sequence). V shed 5 bases and J shed 3 bases, with 12 bases lying between them. The CDR3 is 13 amino acids. Source: peripheral blood, taken 360 days after TCRalphabeta/CD19-depleted stem cell transplant. This TCR was recovered from a female patient aged 2-15 years who had a stem cell transplant for Fanconi anemia, so the T cells may come from the graft donor. The chain has TRBV20-1 and TRBJ2-3; D is undetermined. The CDR3 region has the DNA TGCAGTGCTCCTCGCCCTTCGACAGATACGCAGTATTTT. It yields the protein CSAPRPSTDTQYF.